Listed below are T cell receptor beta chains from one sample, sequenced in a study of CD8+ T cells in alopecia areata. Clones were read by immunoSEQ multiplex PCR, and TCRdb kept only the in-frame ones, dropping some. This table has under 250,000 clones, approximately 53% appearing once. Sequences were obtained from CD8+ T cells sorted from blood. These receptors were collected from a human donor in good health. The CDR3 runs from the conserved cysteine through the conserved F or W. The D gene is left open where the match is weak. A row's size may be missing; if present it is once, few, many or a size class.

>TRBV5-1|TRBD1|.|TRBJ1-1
CASSLWDRENTEAFF
TGCGCCAGCAGCCTATGGGACAGGGAAAACACTGAAGCTTTCTTT
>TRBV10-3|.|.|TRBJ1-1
CAISDPMNTEAFF
TGTGCCATCAGTGACCCGATGAACACTGAAGCTTTCTTT
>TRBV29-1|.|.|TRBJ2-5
CSVRQNEERTQYF
TGCAGCGTTAGACAGAACGAAGAGAGGACCCAGTACTTC
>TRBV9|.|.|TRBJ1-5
CASSGGSNQPQHF
TGTGCCAGCAGCGGTGGGTCCAATCAGCCCCAGCATTTT
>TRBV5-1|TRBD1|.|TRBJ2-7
CASSLGGQGLEQYF
TGCGCCAGCAGCTTGGGGGGACAGGGGCTCGAGCAGTACTTC
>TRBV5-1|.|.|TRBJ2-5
CASSLLRDTHEETQYF
TGCGCCAGCAGCTTGCTCCGGGACACCCACGAAGAGACCCAGTACTTC
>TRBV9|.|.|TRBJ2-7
CASSVGTFGEQYF
TGTGCCAGCAGCGTAGGGACTTTTGGCGAGCAGTACTTC
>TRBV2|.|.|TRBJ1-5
CASSEIGGFGNQPQHF
TGTGCCAGCAGTGAAATTGGGGGATTCGGCAATCAGCCCCAGCATTTT
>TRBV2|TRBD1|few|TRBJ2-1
CASSKRQGPYNEQFF
TGTGCCAGCAGTAAACGACAGGGGCCCTACAATGAGCAGTTCTTC
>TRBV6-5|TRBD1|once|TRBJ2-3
CASSYGTGEDTQYF
TGTGCCAGCAGTTACGGGACAGGGGAAGATACGCAGTATTTT
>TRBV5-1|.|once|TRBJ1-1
CASSWRGGNAEAFF
TGCGCCAGCAGCTGGCGTGGGGGGAATGCTGAAGCTTTCTTT
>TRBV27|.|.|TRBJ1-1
CASSQDNTEAFF
TGTGCCAGCAGTCAGGATAACACTGAAGCTTTCTTT
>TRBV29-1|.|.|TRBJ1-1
CSVETDPRDTEAFF
TGCAGCGTTGAAACGGACCCGAGGGACACTGAAGCTTTCTTT
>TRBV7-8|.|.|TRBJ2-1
CASSLAPKMGLGGNEQFF
TGTGCCAGCAGCTTAGCGCCCAAAATGGGACTCGGTGGCAATGAGCAGTTCTTC
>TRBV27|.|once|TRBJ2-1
CASSLVRTGPEGGSNNEQFF
TGTGCCAGCAGTTTAGTCCGGACAGGCCCGGAAGGGGGGTCTAACAATGAGCAGTTCTTC
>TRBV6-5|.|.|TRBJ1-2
CASSYAGGYTF
TGTGCCAGCAGTTACGCTGGGGGCTACACCTTC
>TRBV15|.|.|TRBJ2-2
CATSMNTGELFF
TGTGCCACCAGCATGAACACCGGGGAGCTGTTTTTT
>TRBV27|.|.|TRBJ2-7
CVSRGGGSYEQYF
TGTGTGTCTAGAGGGGGGGGCTCCTACGAGCAGTACTTC
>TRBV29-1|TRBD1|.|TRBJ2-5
CSVKAGTGQETQYF
TGCAGCGTTAAGGCCGGGACAGGGCAAGAGACCCAGTACTTC
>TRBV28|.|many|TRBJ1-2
CASSPGQRRGYTF
TGTGCCAGCAGTCCGGGACAAAGGAGGGGCTACACCTTC
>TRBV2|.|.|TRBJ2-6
CASSESSGANVLTF
TGTGCCAGCAGTGAGTCCTCTGGGGCCAACGTCCTGACTTTC
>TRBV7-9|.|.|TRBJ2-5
CASSSDWETQYF
TGTGCCAGCAGCTCCGACTGGGAGACCCAGTACTTC
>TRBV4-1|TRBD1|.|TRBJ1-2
CASSQKEQGSLRGYTF
TGCGCCAGCAGCCAGAAAGAACAGGGGAGTCTTCGTGGCTACACCTTC
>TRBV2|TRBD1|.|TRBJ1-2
CASPDRANYGYTF
TGTGCCAGCCCGGACAGGGCAAACTATGGCTACACCTTC
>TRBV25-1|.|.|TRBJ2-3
CASSEWGVGTDTQYF
TGTGCCAGCAGTGAATGGGGCGTGGGCACAGATACGCAGTATTTT
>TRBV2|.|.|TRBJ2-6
CASRVAGLGANVLTF
TGTGCCAGCAGGGTCGCGGGGCTTGGGGCCAACGTCCTGACTTTC
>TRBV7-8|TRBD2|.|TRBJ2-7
CASSSAGGPVSEYF
TGTGCCAGCAGCTCTGCGGGGGGCCCCGTTTCGGAGTACTTC
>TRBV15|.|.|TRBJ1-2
CATSLLGVEGYTF
TGTGCCACCAGCCTCTTAGGGGTGGAAGGCTACACCTTC
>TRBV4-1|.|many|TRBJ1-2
CASSQVDRANYGYTF
TGCGCCAGCAGCCAAGTGGACCGAGCTAACTATGGCTACACCTTC
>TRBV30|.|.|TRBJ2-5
CAWMTGSGVGDF
TGTGCCTGGATGACGGGGTCTGGCGTAGGGGACTTC
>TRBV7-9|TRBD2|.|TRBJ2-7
CASSSRLAETYEQYF
TGTGCCAGCAGCTCTCGACTAGCGGAGACCTACGAGCAGTACTTC
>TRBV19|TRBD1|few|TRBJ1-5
CASSFGQGNQPQHF
TGTGCCAGTAGTTTTGGACAGGGCAATCAGCCCCAGCATTTT
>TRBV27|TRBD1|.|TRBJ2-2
CASTRDRGDTGELFF
TGTGCCAGCACCAGGGACAGGGGAGATACCGGGGAGCTGTTTTTT
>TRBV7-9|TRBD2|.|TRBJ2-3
CASSSLAGGNTDTQYF
TGTGCCAGCAGCTCCCTAGCGGGGGGTAACACAGATACGCAGTATTTT
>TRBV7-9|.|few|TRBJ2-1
CASSGPDWGQFF
TGTGCCAGCAGCGGACCCGACTGGGGGCAGTTCTTC
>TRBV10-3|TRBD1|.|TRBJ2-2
CAISPGQGWIRELFF
TGTGCCATCAGCCCCGGACAGGGGTGGATACGGGAGCTGTTTTTT
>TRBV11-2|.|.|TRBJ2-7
CASSFSDYYEQYF
TGTGCCAGCAGCTTCTCAGATTACTACGAGCAGTACTTC
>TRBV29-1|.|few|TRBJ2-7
CSVEGAGYTYEQYF
TGCAGCGTCGAAGGGGCGGGCTACACCTACGAGCAGTACTTC
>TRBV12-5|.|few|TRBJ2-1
CASGLVQEGPSYNEQFF
TGTGCTAGTGGTTTGGTACAGGAGGGCCCCTCCTACAATGAGCAGTTCTTC
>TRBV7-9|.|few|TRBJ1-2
CASSSTYRELQYGYTF
TGTGCCAGCAGCTCCACCTACAGGGAATTACAGTATGGCTACACCTTC
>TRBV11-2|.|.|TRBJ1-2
CASSLKAFAYGYTF
TGTGCCAGCAGCTTAAAGGCCTTCGCCTATGGCTACACCTTC
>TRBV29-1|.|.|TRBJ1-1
CSVAGINTEAFF
TGCAGCGTTGCCGGGATCAACACTGAAGCTTTCTTT
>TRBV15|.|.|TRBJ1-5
CATSRDQYSNQPQHF
TGTGCCACCAGCAGAGACCAATATAGCAATCAGCCCCAGCATTTT
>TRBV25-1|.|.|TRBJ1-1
CASSDLMNTEAFF
TGTGCCAGCAGTGACCTCATGAACACTGAAGCTTTCTTT
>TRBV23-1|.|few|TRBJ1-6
CASSQSSSGRQREHSPLHF
TGCGCCAGCAGTCAATCGTCGTCAGGGCGACAGAGGGAGCATTCACCCCTCCACTTT
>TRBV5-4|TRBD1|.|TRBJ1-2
CASSWPVGTAYYGYTF
TGTGCCAGCAGCTGGCCGGTCGGGACAGCGTACTATGGCTACACCTTC